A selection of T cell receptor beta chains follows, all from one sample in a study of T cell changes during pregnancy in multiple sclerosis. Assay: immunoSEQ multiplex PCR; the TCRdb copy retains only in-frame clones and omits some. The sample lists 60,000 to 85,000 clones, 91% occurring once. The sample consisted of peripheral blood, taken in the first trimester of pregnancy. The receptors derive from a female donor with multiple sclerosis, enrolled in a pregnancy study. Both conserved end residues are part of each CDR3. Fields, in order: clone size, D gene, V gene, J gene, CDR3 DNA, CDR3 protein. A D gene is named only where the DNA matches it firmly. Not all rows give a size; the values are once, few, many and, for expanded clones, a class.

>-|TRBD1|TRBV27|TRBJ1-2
TGTGCCAGCAGTTTAACAGGGACAGCCGGCTACACCTTC
CASSLTGTAGYTF
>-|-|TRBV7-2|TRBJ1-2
TGTGCCAGCAGCCTGTCGGGGGAGCCCCTTTATGGCTACACCTTC
CASSLSGEPLYGYTF
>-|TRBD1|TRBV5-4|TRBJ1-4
TGTGCCAGCAGGGGGGGACAGTCAACTAATGAAAAACTGTTTTTT
CASRGGQSTNEKLFF
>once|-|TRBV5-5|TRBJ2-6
TGTGCCAGCAGCGCCGGGACTGGGGTCTCTGGGGCCAACGTCCTGACTTTC
CASSAGTGVSGANVLTF
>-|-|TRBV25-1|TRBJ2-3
TGTGCCAGCAGTGAATACCTGACGCAGTATTTT
CASSEYLTQYF
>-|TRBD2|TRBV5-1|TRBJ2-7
TGCGCCAGCAGCTTACTTACTAGCGGTGCCACCCCCAACGAGCAGTACTTC
CASSLLTSGATPNEQYF
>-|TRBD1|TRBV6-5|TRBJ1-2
TGTGCCAGCACTCCCGACAGGGACTATGGCTACACCTTC
CASTPDRDYGYTF
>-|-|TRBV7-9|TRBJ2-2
TGTGCCAGCAGCTCCGCTATGGTGAACACCGGGGAGCTGTTTTTT
CASSSAMVNTGELFF
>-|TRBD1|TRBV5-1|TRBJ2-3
TGCGCCAGCAGCTTGGCCGGGACAGCCCGAGATACGCAGTATTTT
CASSLAGTARDTQYF
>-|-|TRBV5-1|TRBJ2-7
TGCGCCAGCAGCGGCGGGACTGGGAGCTCCTACGAGCAGTACTTC
CASSGGTGSSYEQYF
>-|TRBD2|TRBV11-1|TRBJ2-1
TGTGCCAGCAGCTTCTATACTAGCGGGAGGAATGAGCAGTTCTTC
CASSFYTSGRNEQFF
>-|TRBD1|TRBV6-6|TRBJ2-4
TGTGCCAGCACCCGCAGGGGGCGGGATGACATTCAGTACTTC
CASTRRGRDDIQYF
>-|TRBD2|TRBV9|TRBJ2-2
TGTGCCAGCAGCGTGGCGGGGGGGGGCGACACCGGGGAGCTGTTTTTT
CASSVAGGGDTGELFF
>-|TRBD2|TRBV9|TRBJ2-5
TGTGCCAGCAGCGCCTCACTAGCGGGGGCTTTGGGGACCCAGTACTTC
CASSASLAGALGTQYF
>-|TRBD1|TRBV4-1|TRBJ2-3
TGCGCCAGCAGAACAGGGGCCGCTCCGGATACGCAGTATTTT
CASRTGAAPDTQYF
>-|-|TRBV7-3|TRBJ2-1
TGTGCCAGCAGCTTAAACGCTCCTAGCTCCTACAATGAGCAGTTCTTC
CASSLNAPSSYNEQFF
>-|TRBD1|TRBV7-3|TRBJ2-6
TGTGCCAGCAGCTTAGGCCGGGACAGGGGGCACGGGGCCAACGTCCTGACTTTC
CASSLGRDRGHGANVLTF
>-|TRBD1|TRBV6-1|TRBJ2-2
TGTGCCAGCAGTGCACAGGGGCTACACACCGGGGAGCTGTTTTTT
CASSAQGLHTGELFF
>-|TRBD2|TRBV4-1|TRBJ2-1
TGCGCCAGCAGCCAAGAAGAAAGCGGGGGGGCCTTTGGGTATGAGCAGTTCTTC
CASSQEESGGAFGYEQFF
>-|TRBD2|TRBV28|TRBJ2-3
TGTGCCAGCAGTTGCCGCAACTGGACTAGCGGGGGGGCCCGGCGCTTTAAGTATTTT
CASSCRNWTSGGARRFKYF
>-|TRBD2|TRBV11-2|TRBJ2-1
TGTGCCAGCAGCTTGACTAGCGGGGGGGCCTACAATGAGCAGTTCTTC
CASSLTSGGAYNEQFF
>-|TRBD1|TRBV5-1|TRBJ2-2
TGCGCCAGCAGTCCAAGTCGGACAGGACGTACCGGGGAGCTGTTTTTT
CASSPSRTGRTGELFF
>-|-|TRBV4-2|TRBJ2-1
TGTGCCAGCAGCCTACACATTAAAGCGGAGCAACCCAATGAGCAGTTCTTC
CASSLHIKAEQPNEQFF
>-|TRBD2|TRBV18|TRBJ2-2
TGTGCCAGCTCACCTACTAGACTAGCGGGAGAAACCGGGGAGCTGTTTTTT
CASSPTRLAGETGELFF
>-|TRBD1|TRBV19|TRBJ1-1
TGTGCCAGTAGTACCCGGATGACAGGGTGGGACACTGAAGCTTTCTTT
CASSTRMTGWDTEAFF